This T cell receptor beta chain was retrieved from a study of blood T cell repertoires in COVID-19. Libraries were prepared by immunoSEQ multiplex PCR; TCRdb keeps only in-frame clonotypes and omits some of them. The data show around 200,000 clones, about 87% seen once. Germline V gene sequence: CDR1 SGHRS, CDR2 YFSETQ. Trimming stripped 1 base from V and 4 bases from J, with 5 bases between. The CDR3 is made up of 13 amino acids. This clonotype originated in a man aged 18-30 years with active or convalescent COVID-19. V and J are TRBV5-1 and TRBJ2-2; the D is unclear. The specimen sequenced was peripheral blood. Here the CDR3 reads CASSLSGTGELFF. CDR3 coding DNA: TGCGCCAGCAGCTTGTCCGGCACCGGGGAGCTGTTTTTT.